The 22 T cell receptor beta chains below all came from one sample that was sequenced in a study of identical twins. TCRdb independently ran MiXCR on the 5' RACE reads; one entry per CDR3 protein. The sample carries hundreds of thousands of distinct CDR3 sequences, over 15% recorded once. Another study also made use of these data, one on T cells expressing NK-cell markers.

Sequences were obtained from PBMCs. These receptor sequences come from a woman aged 18-30 years in good health.

This rearrangement joins TRBV12-3 or TRBV12-4 to TRBJ2-3; D is unresolved. The V end was cut by 8 bases, the J end by 4 bases, with 22 bases between. This CDR3 is built from 16 residues. CDR3 residues: CASAPGRSHQSDTQYF. Written as DNA, the CDR3 is TGTGCCAGCGCCCCCGGACGTTCACATCAGTCAGATACGCAGTATTTT.

The chain joins TRBV10-2 to TRBJ2-2; the D gene is possibly TRBD2 (5 bases). Trimming took off 4 bases at V and 6 bases at J, with 6 bases between the two ends. CDR3 size: 12 residues. Germline CDR1 WSHSY, CDR2 SAAADI. The CDR3 DNA reads as TGCGCCAGCAGTGCTAGCCCCGGGGAGCTGTTTTTT. Protein sequence: CASSASPGELFF.

The chain couples TRBV20-1 to TRBJ2-1; perhaps TRBD2 as D (5 bases). Germline loops: CDR1 DFQATT, CDR2 SNEGSKA (reference sequence). The CDR3 runs 22 residues. Trimming took 3 bases from V and 0 from J, leaving 33 bases between them. The chain's CDR3 is CSARGVHPSGAGIVSSYNEQFF. CDR3 nucleotide sequence: TGCAGTGCTAGGGGCGTCCATCCCTCAGGTGCGGGTATAGTGAGCTCCTACAATGAGCAGTTCTTC.

This clonotype turned up a few times. V and J are TRBV6-1 and TRBJ2-7; D unresolved. Germline values: CDR1 MNHNS, CDR2 SASEGT. Trimming pared 2 bases from V and 2 bases from J, leaving 7 bases between. The CDR3 totals 13 residues. CDR3 DNA sequence: TGTGCCAGCAGTGAAAACGCGCCCTACGAGCAGTACTTC. Its protein product is CASSENAPYEQYF.

This clonotype was counted a few times. The rearrangement links TRBV12-3 or TRBV12-4 to TRBJ2-5; a possible D gene is TRBD1 (6 bases). The CDR3 runs to 13 residues. The V gene lost 5 bases and the J gene lost 7 bases, with 14 bases spanning the gap. The CDR3 region has the DNA TGTGCCAGCAGTCTGGGGAGAGGGGGGACCCAGTACTTC. This codes for CASSLGRGGTQYF.

The rearrangement joins TRBV20-1 to TRBJ2-5; D may correspond to TRBD1 or TRBD2 (5 bases each). The CDR3 is 14 residues long. Between the trimmed V and J ends, which lost 5 bases and 5 bases, there was a span of 18 bases. Germline lookup yields CDR1 DFQATT and CDR2 SNEGSKA (reference sequence). The CDR3 region is CSAPRDLGMETQYF. CDR3 sequence (DNA): TGCAGTGCTCCCCGGGACCTCGGGATGGAGACCCAGTACTTC.

The table lists this clonotype with a few counts. The V and J genes are TRBV4-1 and TRBJ2-1; no firm D call. V shed 4 bases and J shed 2 bases, with 9 bases lying between them. This CDR3 region has 14 residues. CDR1 and CDR2 from the germline V gene are MGHRA and YSYEKL. CDR3 region: CASSPQVAYNEQFF. The CDR3 bases are TGCGCCAGCAGCCCTCAGGTAGCCTACAATGAGCAGTTCTTC.

This clonotype occurred a few times. CDR3 bases: TGCTCAGGGGTCAGGAACACTGAAGCTTTCTTT. Protein sequence: CSGVRNTEAFF. The chain employs TRBV29-1 and TRBJ1-1, with a possible D match to TRBD1 (6 bases). Germline CDR1 is SQVTM and CDR2 is ANQGSEA. The CDR3 is made up of 11 amino acids.

The chain couples TRBV3-1 to TRBJ2-4, with 14 bases matching TRBD2. Unmatched junction bases numbered 4, after V lost 2 bases and J lost 4 bases. Looked up from germline, CDR1 is LGHDT and CDR2 is YNNKEL (reference sequence). The CDR3 has 17 residues. Here the CDR3 DNA reads TGTGCCAGCAGCCAACATGGACTAGCGGGGGGAAAAAACATTCAGTACTTC. This gives the protein CASSQHGLAGGKNIQYF.

This clonotype was detected only a few times. The chain employs TRBV4-2 and TRBJ2-1; the match to TRBD2 covers 15 bases. Germline V gene lookup returns CDR1 LGHNA and CDR2 YNFKEQ. This CDR3 is built from 18 residues. V gave up 4 bases and J gave up 7 bases; unmatched junction bases: 11. CDR3 bases: TGTGCCAGCAGCCTGAGACTCCGGACTAGCGGGGGGGGGAATGAGCAGTTCTTC. Amino acid sequence: CASSLRLRTSGGGNEQFF.

This clonotype was counted ten times or more. V is TRBV6-4 and J is TRBJ2-1, with 14 bases lining up with TRBD2. The CDR3 totals 15 residues. V shed 6 bases and J 7 bases; nucleotides not matched to a gene: 5. Germline CDR1 reads MRHNA; CDR2 reads SNTAGT. CDR3 region: CASRGTSGRGNEQFF. The CDR3 DNA reads as TGTGCCAGCAGAGGGACTAGCGGGAGAGGAAATGAGCAGTTCTTC.

The rearrangement joins TRBV20-1 to TRBJ2-1, with D possibly being TRBD2 (5 bases). The V gene lost 0 bases and the J gene lost 2 bases, with 11 bases spanning the gap. The germline V gene has CDR1 DFQATT and CDR2 SNEGSKA (reference sequence). The CDR3 loop spans 15 amino acids. CDR3 DNA sequence: TGCAGTGCTAGAGACCCGGCTAGCCCCTACAATGAGCAGTTCTTC. It encodes CSARDPASPYNEQFF.

This chain joins TRBV11-2 and TRBJ2-5; 8 bases are shared with TRBD1. CDR1 and CDR2 (germline): SGHAT, FQNNGV. V trimming: 3 bases; J trimming: 3 bases; junction bases outside the gene matches: 12. The CDR3 sequence is 17 residues long. The CDR3 loop is CASSFPGHRGWEETQYF. The CDR3 coding sequence is TGTGCCAGCAGCTTCCCGGGGCACAGGGGGTGGGAAGAGACCCAGTACTTC.

DNA of the CDR3: TGTGCCAGCAGTGTACAGGGGGCGCGGACTGAAGCTTTCTTT. Translation gives CASSVQGARTEAFF. The genes are TRBV27 and TRBJ1-1; 9 bases are shared with TRBD1. After removal of 5 bases from V and 5 bases from J, the junction contained 6 bases not matched to a gene. The germline V gene has CDR1 MNHEY and CDR2 SMNVEV (reference sequence). CDR3 length equals 14 residues.

The V and J genes are TRBV10-3 and TRBJ2-7; D unresolved. Per the germline V gene, CDR1 is ENHRY and CDR2 is SYGVKD. There are 11 residues in the CDR3. The V end lost 8 bases, the J end lost 2 bases, and 7 bases lay between the germline ends. CDR3 loop: CAIGQAYEQYF. In nucleotides, the CDR3 is TGTGCCATCGGCCAGGCCTACGAGCAGTACTTC.

This clonotype was detected a few times. The V and J genes are TRBV6-5 and TRBJ2-5; D gene ambiguous. V lost 4 bases and J 4 bases, leaving 13 bases between the germline ends. This CDR3 is built from 14 residues. CDR1 and CDR2 (germline): MNHEY, SVGAGI. CDR3 loop: CASSSSVPLETQYF. CDR3 bases: TGTGCCAGCAGTTCATCTGTCCCTCTAGAGACCCAGTACTTC.

For the CDR3, the DNA is TGCAGTGCTAGAGATCCCTTTAGCGGGACCCTCACAGATACGCAGTATTTT. Translating gives CSARDPFSGTLTDTQYF. The V gene is TRBV20-1, the J gene TRBJ2-3; TRBD2 matches at 8 bases. From germline, CDR1 is DFQATT and CDR2 SNEGSKA (reference sequence). The trim removed 0 bases at V and 2 bases at J, leaving 10 bases unmatched. The CDR3 loop spans 17 amino acids.

This clonotype was detected a few times. V gene TRBV6-1 combines with J gene TRBJ2-6, with a tentative D call TRBD1 (5 bases). Per germline, CDR1 MNHNS and CDR2 SASEGT. The CDR3 runs to 14 residues. V gave up 9 bases and J gave up 0 bases, with 9 bases separating them. The CDR3 loop reads CASTDSSGANVLTF. CDR3 nucleotide sequence: TGTGCCAGTACTGACAGCTCTGGGGCCAACGTCCTGACTTTC.

V is TRBV6-5 and J is TRBJ2-1, with 8 bases aligning to TRBD2. Trimming took 4 bases from V and 6 from J; bases not matched to a gene: 8. The germline V gene has CDR1 MNHEY and CDR2 SVGAGI. The CDR3 has 15 amino acids. The CDR3 DNA follows: TGTGCCAGCAGTTTGTCTAGCGGGTACGTCAATGAGCAGTTCTTC. Residues: CASSLSSGYVNEQFF.

V and J are TRBV20-1 and TRBJ2-3, with D possibly matching TRBD2 (6 bases). Germline V gene sequence: CDR1 DFQATT, CDR2 SNEGSKA (reference sequence). V lost 0 bases and J lost 0, with 10 bases in between. CDR3 size: 15 residues. For the CDR3, the DNA is TGCAGTGCTAGAGATCGGGGGATTAGCACAGATACGCAGTATTTT. Amino acids: CSARDRGISTDTQYF.

This clonotype showed up just a few times. J is TRBJ2-1 and V is TRBV12-5, with D unclear. This CDR3 is built from 12 residues. The V gene's germline CDR1 is LGHNT and CDR2 FRNRAP. The CDR3 DNA follows: TGTGCCACCTTAGCCCGTCTTAATGAGCAGTTCTTC. Its translation is CATLARLNEQFF. The variable domain in full, with the rest retrieved from reference TRBV12-5 and TRBJ2-1, is DARVTQTPRHKVTEMGQEVTMRCQPILGHNTVFWYRQTMMQGLELLAYFRNRAPLDDSGMPKDRFSAEMPDATLATLKIQPSEPRDSAVYFCATLARLNEQFFGPGTRLTVL.

This CDR3 reads CSVSGRGSSYEQYF. The CDR3 nucleotides are TGCAGCGTGTCTGGGCGGGGGAGCTCCTACGAGCAGTACTTC. The J gene is TRBJ2-7, the V gene TRBV29-1, with 7 bases matching TRBD2. The CDR3 spans 14 residues. V lost 6 bases and J lost 0; bases outside the gene matches: 8. Germline V gene sequence: CDR1 SQVTM, CDR2 ANQGSEA.